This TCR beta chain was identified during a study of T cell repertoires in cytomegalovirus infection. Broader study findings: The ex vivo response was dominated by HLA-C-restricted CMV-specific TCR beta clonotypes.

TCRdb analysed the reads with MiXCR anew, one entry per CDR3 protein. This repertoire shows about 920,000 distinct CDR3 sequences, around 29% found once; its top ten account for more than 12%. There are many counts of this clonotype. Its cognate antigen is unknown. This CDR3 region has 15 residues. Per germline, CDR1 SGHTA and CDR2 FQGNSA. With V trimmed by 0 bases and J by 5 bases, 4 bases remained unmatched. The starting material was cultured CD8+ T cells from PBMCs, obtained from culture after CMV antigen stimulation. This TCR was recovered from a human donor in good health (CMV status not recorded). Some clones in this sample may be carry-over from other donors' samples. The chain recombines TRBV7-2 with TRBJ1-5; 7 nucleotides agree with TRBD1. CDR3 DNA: TGTGCCAGCAGCTTAGCAGGGGGCTGGCATCAGCCCCAGCATTTT. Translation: CASSLAGGWHQPQHF.